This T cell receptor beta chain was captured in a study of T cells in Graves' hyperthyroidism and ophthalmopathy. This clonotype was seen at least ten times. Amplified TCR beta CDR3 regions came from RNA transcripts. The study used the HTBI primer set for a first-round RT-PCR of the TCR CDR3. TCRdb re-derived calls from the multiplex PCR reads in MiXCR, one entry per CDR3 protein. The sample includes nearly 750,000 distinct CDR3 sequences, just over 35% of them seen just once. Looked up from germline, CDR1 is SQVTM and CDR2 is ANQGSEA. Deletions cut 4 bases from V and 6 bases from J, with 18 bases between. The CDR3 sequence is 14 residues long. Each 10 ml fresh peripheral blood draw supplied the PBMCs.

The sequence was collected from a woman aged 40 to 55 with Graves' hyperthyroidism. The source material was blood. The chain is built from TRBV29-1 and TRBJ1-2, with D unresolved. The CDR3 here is CSVVVAGEIDGYTF. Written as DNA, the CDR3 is TGCAGCGTTGTAGTGGCAGGAGAGATTGATGGCTACACCTTC. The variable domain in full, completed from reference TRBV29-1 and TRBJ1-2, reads SAVISQKPSRDICQRGTSLTIQCQVDSQVTMMFWYRQQPGQSLTLIATANQGSEATYESGFVIDKFPISRPNLTFSTLTVSNMSPEDSSIYLCSVVVAGEIDGYTFGSGTRLTVV.